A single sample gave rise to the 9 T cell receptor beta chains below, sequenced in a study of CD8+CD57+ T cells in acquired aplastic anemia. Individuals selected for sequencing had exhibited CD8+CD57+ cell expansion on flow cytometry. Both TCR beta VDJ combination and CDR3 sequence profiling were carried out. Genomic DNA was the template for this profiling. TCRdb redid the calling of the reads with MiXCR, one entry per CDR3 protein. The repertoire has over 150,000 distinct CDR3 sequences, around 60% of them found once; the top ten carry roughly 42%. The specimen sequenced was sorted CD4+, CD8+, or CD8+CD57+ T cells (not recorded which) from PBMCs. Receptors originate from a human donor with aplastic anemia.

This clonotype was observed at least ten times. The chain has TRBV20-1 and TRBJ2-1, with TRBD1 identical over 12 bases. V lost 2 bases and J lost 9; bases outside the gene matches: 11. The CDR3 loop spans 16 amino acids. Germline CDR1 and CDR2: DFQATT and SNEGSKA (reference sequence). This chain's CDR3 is CSARLRRGQGAGEQFF. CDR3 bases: TGCAGTGCTAGACTAAGGAGGGGACAGGGGGCTGGTGAGCAGTTCTTC.

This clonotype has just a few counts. CDR3 sequence reads: CASSLGVSYEQYF. CDR3 DNA sequence: TGTGCCAGCAGCTTGGGCGTCTCCTACGAGCAGTACTTC. V gene TRBV7-2 combines with J gene TRBJ2-7; D is undetermined. Between the trimmed V and J ends, which lost 3 bases and 0 bases, there was a span of 6 bases. CDR3 size: 13 residues. Germline loops: CDR1 SGHTA, CDR2 FQGNSA.

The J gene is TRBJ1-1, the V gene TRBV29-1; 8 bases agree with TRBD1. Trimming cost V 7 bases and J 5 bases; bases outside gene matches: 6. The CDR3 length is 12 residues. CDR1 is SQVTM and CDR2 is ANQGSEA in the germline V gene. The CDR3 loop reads CSAGQGGTEAFF. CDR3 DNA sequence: TGCAGCGCTGGACAGGGAGGGACTGAAGCTTTCTTT.

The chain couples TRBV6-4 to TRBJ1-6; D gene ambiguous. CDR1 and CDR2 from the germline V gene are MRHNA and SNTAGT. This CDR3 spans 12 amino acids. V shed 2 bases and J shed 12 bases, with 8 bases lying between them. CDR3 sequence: CASSDRGGPLHF. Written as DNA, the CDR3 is TGTGCCAGCAGTGACAGAGGTGGACCCCTCCACTTT.

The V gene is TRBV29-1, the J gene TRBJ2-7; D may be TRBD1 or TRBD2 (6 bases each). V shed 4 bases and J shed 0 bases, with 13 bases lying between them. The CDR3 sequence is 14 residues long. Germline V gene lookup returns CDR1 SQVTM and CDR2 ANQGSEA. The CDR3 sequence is CSVVGGTFSYEQYF. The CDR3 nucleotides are TGCAGCGTTGTAGGGGGGACCTTCTCCTACGAGCAGTACTTC.

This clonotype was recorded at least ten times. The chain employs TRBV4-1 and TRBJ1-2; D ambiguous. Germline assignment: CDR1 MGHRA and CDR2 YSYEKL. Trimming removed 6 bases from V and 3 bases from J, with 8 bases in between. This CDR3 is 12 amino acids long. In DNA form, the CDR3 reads TGCGCCAGCAGTCCAGGCGACTATGGCTACACCTTC. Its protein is CASSPGDYGYTF.

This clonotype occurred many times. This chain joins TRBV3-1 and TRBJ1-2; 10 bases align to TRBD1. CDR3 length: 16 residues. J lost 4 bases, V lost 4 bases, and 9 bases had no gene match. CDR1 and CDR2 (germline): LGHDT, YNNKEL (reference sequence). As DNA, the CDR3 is TGTGCCAGCAGCCCCGAAGGGGGACAGGGGATCTATGGCTACACCTTC. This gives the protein CASSPEGGQGIYGYTF. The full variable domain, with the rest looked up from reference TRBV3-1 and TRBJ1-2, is DTAVSQTPKYLVTQMGNDKSIKCEQNLGHDTMYWYKQDSKKFLKIMFSYNNKELIINETVPNRFSPKSPDKAHLNLHINSLELGDSAVYFCASSPEGGQGIYGYTFGSGTRLTVV.

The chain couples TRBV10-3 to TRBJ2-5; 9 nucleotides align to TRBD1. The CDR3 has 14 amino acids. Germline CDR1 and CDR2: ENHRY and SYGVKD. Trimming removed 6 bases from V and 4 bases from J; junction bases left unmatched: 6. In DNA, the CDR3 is TGTGCCATCAGAAAGGGGACAGGGTTAGAGACCCAGTACTTC. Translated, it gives CAIRKGTGLETQYF.

The DNA of the CDR3 is TGCAGTGCTCGGGCCATTAGCACAGATACGCAGTATTTT. This sequence encodes CSARAISTDTQYF. The V call is TRBV20-1, the J call TRBJ2-3; no firm D call. V shed 5 bases and J shed 0 bases, with 9 bases lying between them. This CDR3 spans 13 amino acids. CDR1 and CDR2 (germline): DFQATT, SNEGSKA (reference sequence).